This entry lists 26 T cell receptor beta chains sequenced from one sample in a study of identical twins. One entry per CDR3 protein results from TCRdb running MiXCR on the 5' RACE reads. The table lists roughly 250,000 distinct CDR3 sequences, roughly 7% of them singletons. The same specimen was also included in a second study, on yellow fever vaccine responses in identical twins.

Sample: memory (CD45RO+) T cells sorted from blood. These receptors were taken from a woman aged 18-29 years in good health.

This clonotype was recorded at least ten times. Here the CDR3 DNA reads TGCAGTGCTAGAGATATCTCCCCCAGCGGGGTAAATGAGCAGTTCTTC. This translates into CSARDISPSGVNEQFF. The chain joins TRBV20-1 to TRBJ2-1; 7 positions match TRBD2. Germline loops: CDR1 DFQATT, CDR2 SNEGSKA (reference sequence). There are 16 residues in the CDR3. The junction had 12 bases not matched to a gene; V was cut back by 0 bases and J by 7 bases.

This chain links TRBV6-2 or TRBV6-3 with TRBJ2-2, with 7 bases lining up with TRBD1. Trimming cost V 6 bases and J 3 bases; bases outside gene matches: 7. The CDR3 has 15 residues. Germline V gene sequence: CDR1 MNHEY, CDR2 SVGEGT. The CDR3 reads CASRVTGADTGELFF. The DNA for the CDR3 is TGTGCCAGCAGGGTAACAGGGGCGGACACCGGGGAGCTGTTTTTT.

This chain joins TRBV28 and TRBJ1-5, with D uncertain. The V and J ends lost 6 bases and 1 base respectively, with 19 bases between them. This CDR3 region has 17 residues. Germline lookup yields CDR1 MDHEN and CDR2 SYDVKM. The CDR3 coding sequence is TGTGCCAGCAGCCCTCGACCGCCATTGGAAAGCAATCAGCCCCAGCATTTT. Its translation: CASSPRPPLESNQPQHF.

V is TRBV6-4 and J is TRBJ2-6, with D hard to call. The CDR3 totals 16 residues. V lost 3 bases to trimming and J lost 1 base, with 10 bases between them. Germline CDR1 MRHNA, CDR2 SNTAGT. The CDR3 sequence: CASSEGSPSGANVLTF. In DNA form, the CDR3 reads TGTGCCAGCAGTGAGGGCAGCCCTTCTGGGGCCAACGTCCTGACTTTC.

This clonotype was found a few times. The chain combines TRBV12-3 or TRBV12-4 with TRBJ1-2, with unresolved D. This CDR3 spans 13 amino acids. Between the trimmed V and J ends, which lost 1 base and 4 bases, there was a span of 7 bases. The CDR3 region has the DNA TGTGCCAGCAGTTTAGGACATACCTATGGCTACACCTTC. Translation gives CASSLGHTYGYTF.

CDR3 amino acids: CSSRGSSTDTQYF. The CDR3 bases are TGCAGCTCCCGGGGGTCTAGCACAGATACGCAGTATTTT. J is TRBJ2-3 and V is TRBV29-1; tentatively, D is TRBD2 (6 bases). There are 13 residues in the CDR3. V was pared by 8 bases and J by 0 bases, with 12 bases between. From germline, CDR1 is SQVTM and CDR2 ANQGSEA.

This clonotype occurred many times. This rearrangement joins TRBV12-3 or TRBV12-4 to TRBJ1-2; no definite D call. V lost 0 bases and J 4 bases, leaving 12 bases between the germline ends. This CDR3 is 15 amino acids long. The chain's CDR3 is CASSLADGSTYGYTF. CDR3 nucleotide sequence: TGTGCCAGCAGTTTAGCGGACGGCTCCACCTATGGCTACACCTTC.

This clonotype was seen repeatedly, ten times or more. J is TRBJ1-1 and V is TRBV29-1, with D unclear. Trimming left V 6 bases short and J 5 bases short, with 4 bases between. Germline CDR1 reads SQVTM; CDR2 reads ANQGSEA. The CDR3 extends over 9 amino acids. CDR3 region: CSVGTEAFF. CDR3 DNA: TGCAGCGTGGGGACTGAAGCTTTCTTT.

This clonotype was seen more than once but under ten times. The genes are TRBV12-3 or TRBV12-4 and TRBJ2-3, with D possibly matching TRBD2 (5 bases). CDR3 length equals 15 residues. Deletions cut 3 bases from V and 0 bases from J, with 10 bases between. The CDR3 is CASSFSQRSTDTQYF. CDR3 DNA: TGTGCCAGCAGTTTTTCTCAGCGGAGCACAGATACGCAGTATTTT.

This clonotype was seen ten or more times. The V and J genes are TRBV12-3 or TRBV12-4 and TRBJ2-1; D ambiguous. The CDR3 is 13 amino acids. Between the trimmed V and J ends, which lost 1 base and 8 bases, there was a span of 9 bases. CDR3 protein: CASSLGVGYEQFF. CDR3 DNA: TGTGCCAGCAGTTTAGGGGTAGGGTATGAGCAGTTCTTC.

This clonotype appeared many times. The V gene is TRBV14, the J gene TRBJ1-5, with D possibly matching TRBD1 (5 bases). The germline V gene has CDR1 SGHDN and CDR2 FVKESK. Trimming stripped 1 base from V and 0 bases from J, with 10 bases between. CDR3 length: 16 amino acids. The CDR3 here is CASSQAGGGSNQPQHF. The CDR3 DNA is TGTGCCAGCAGCCAAGCCGGCGGGGGTAGCAATCAGCCCCAGCATTTT.

The V and J genes are TRBV9 and TRBJ2-1, with a tentative D call TRBD2 (6 bases). V lost 5 bases and J lost 8, with 23 bases in between. This CDR3 region has 16 residues. CDR1 is SGDLS and CDR2 is YYNGEE in the germline V gene. The CDR3 DNA is TGTGCCAGCAGTGTCACGGGAGACCCCGTCCATTATGAGCAGTTCTTC. It is translated as CASSVTGDPVHYEQFF. Looking up the rest from reference TRBV9 and TRBJ2-1 gives the full variable domain: DSGVTQTPKHLITATGQRVTLRCSPRSGDLSVYWYQQSLDQGLQFLIQYYNGEERAKGNILERFSAQQFPDLHSELNLSSLELGDSALYFCASSVTGDPVHYEQFFGPGTRLTVL.

This clonotype was seen many times. This rearrangement joins TRBV5-8 to TRBJ2-4; possible D gene TRBD2, 5 bases. V was cut by 0 bases and J by 1 base, with 11 bases left in between. There are 16 residues in the CDR3. Germline lookup yields CDR1 SGHTS and CDR2 YDEGEE. CDR3 region: CASSLDCGSAKNIQYF. CDR3 DNA sequence: TGTGCCAGCAGCTTGGATTGTGGGAGTGCCAAAAACATTCAGTACTTC. Combining the CDR3 with reference TRBV5-8 and TRBJ2-4 gives the whole variable domain EAGVTQSPTHLIKTRGQQATLRCSPISGHTSVYWYQQALGLGLQFLLWYDEGEERNRGNFPPRFSGRQFPNYSSELNVNALELEDSALYLCASSLDCGSAKNIQYFGAGTRLSVL.

The sample holds many counts of this clonotype. J is TRBJ1-4 and V is TRBV5-1; tentative D call: TRBD1 (6 bases). Trimming took 0 bases from V and 0 from J, leaving 18 bases between them. This CDR3 spans 19 amino acids. The germline CDR1 and CDR2 sequences are SGHRS and YFSETQ. The CDR3 region is CASSLAGRGAVATNEKLFF. In DNA, the CDR3 is TGCGCCAGCAGCTTGGCTGGGCGGGGGGCCGTCGCAACTAATGAAAAACTGTTTTTT.

This clonotype was seen a handful of times. This chain links TRBV5-1 with TRBJ1-1; 11 nucleotides align to TRBD1. The CDR3 is 16 amino acids. V trimming: 2 bases; J trimming: 4 bases; junction bases outside the gene matches: 7. CDR1 SGHRS and CDR2 YFSETQ come from the germline V gene. CDR3 residues: CASSFVGGTGGTEAFF. Here the CDR3 DNA reads TGCGCCAGCAGCTTTGTTGGTGGGACAGGGGGCACTGAAGCTTTCTTT.

The rearrangement joins TRBV5-1 to TRBJ2-5, with 11 bases fitting TRBD1. Looked up from germline, CDR1 is SGHRS and CDR2 is YFSETQ. This CDR3 spans 16 amino acids. Trimming took 4 bases from V and 5 from J; bases not matched to a gene: 10. DNA of the CDR3: TGCGCCAGCAGCCCCGGACAGGGGGCGATCTGGGAGACCCAGTACTTC. Protein product: CASSPGQGAIWETQYF.

The chain uses TRBV6-1 and TRBJ1-5; a weak D match, TRBD1 (5 bases). Between the trimmed V and J ends, which lost 6 bases and 5 bases, there was a span of 11 bases. This CDR3 contains 13 residues. The germline CDR1 and CDR2 sequences are MNHNS and SASEGT. CDR3 protein: CASSARGDQPQHF. Here the CDR3 DNA reads TGTGCCAGCAGCGCCCGGGGGGATCAGCCCCAGCATTTT.

This clonotype was seen a handful of times. The chain joins TRBV28 to TRBJ2-1, with 7 bases aligning to TRBD2. The CDR3 covers 16 residues. Germline assignment: CDR1 MDHEN and CDR2 SYDVKM. V shed 6 bases, J shed 1 base, and the junction held 9 bases outside the gene matches. The CDR3 bases are TGTGCCAGCAGAAATCTAGCGGAAGTTTCCTACAATGAGCAGTTCTTC. Its protein is CASRNLAEVSYNEQFF.

The chain is built from TRBV13 and TRBJ2-1; possible D gene TRBD2, 6 bases. V lost 6 bases to trimming and J lost 9 bases, with 12 bases between them. The CDR3 is made up of 12 amino acids. The germline V gene encodes CDR1 PRHDT and CDR2 FYEKMQ (reference sequence). The CDR3 loop reads CASRPGGGEQFF. In DNA form, the CDR3 reads TGTGCCAGCAGACCCGGGGGAGGTGAGCAGTTCTTC.

This sequence joins TRBV2 and TRBJ1-2, with D hard to call. Per the germline V gene, CDR1 is SNHLY and CDR2 is FYNNEI. Trimming took off 4 bases at V and 6 bases at J, with 9 bases between the two ends. The CDR3 length is 12 residues. CDR3 in DNA: TGTGCCAGCAGTGGGCCCCCACATGGCTACACCTTC. This sequence encodes CASSGPPHGYTF.

This clonotype was seen a handful of times. V usage is TRBV6-1 and J usage is TRBJ1-2; D uncertain. Germline V gives CDR1 MNHNS, CDR2 SASEGT. The CDR3 sequence is 13 residues long. The V end lost 4 bases, the J end lost 4 bases, and 10 bases lay between the germline ends. The CDR3 sequence is CASSGQAFYGYTF. CDR3 DNA: TGTGCCAGCAGTGGACAAGCCTTCTATGGCTACACCTTC.

There are a few counts of this clonotype. The rearrangement joins TRBV5-8 to TRBJ2-1; D gene uncertain. The CDR3 is made up of 12 amino acids. Germline lookup yields CDR1 SGHTS and CDR2 YDEGEE. With 5 bases removed from V and 5 bases from J, the gap between germline ends came to 8 bases. DNA of the CDR3: TGTGCCAGCAGGGTCGGTGACAATGAGCAGTTCTTC. Translated: CASRVGDNEQFF.

Ten or more counts support this clonotype. V is TRBV7-8 and J is TRBJ1-2; no firm D call. This CDR3 contains 15 residues. V was trimmed by 5 bases and J by 3 bases, leaving 16 bases between them. Germline CDR1 SGHVS, CDR2 FQNEAQ. CDR3 DNA sequence: TGTGCCAGCAGCCTCGGGTCTACAAATGACTATGGCTACACCTTC. Its translation is CASSLGSTNDYGYTF. The full variable domain, its missing parts supplied by reference TRBV7-8 and TRBJ1-2, is GAGVSQSPRYKVAKRGQDVALRCDPISGHVSLFWYQQALGQGPEFLTYFQNEAQLDKSGLPSDRFFAERPEGSVSTLKIQRTQQEDSAVYLCASSLGSTNDYGYTFGSGTRLTVV.

This clonotype was recorded at least ten times. The chain couples TRBV12-3 or TRBV12-4 to TRBJ2-3; D uncertain. The CDR3 runs 16 residues. Trimming shortened V by 3 bases and J by 2 bases, and 15 bases separated the two germline ends. Written as DNA, the CDR3 is TGTGCCAGCAGTTTGGTGCCGGACCCCGACACAGATACGCAGTATTTT. Encoded protein: CASSLVPDPDTDTQYF.

This clonotype has ten or more counts. This chain joins TRBV6-1 and TRBJ1-1; D not resolved. V was trimmed by 6 bases and J by 4 bases, leaving 18 bases between them. Germline assignment: CDR1 MNHNS and CDR2 SASEGT. The CDR3 has 15 residues. Written as DNA, the CDR3 is TGTGCCAGCAGCCACGGGAGGGTTTGGGGCACTGAAGCTTTCTTT. It yields the protein CASSHGRVWGTEAFF.

At least ten counts were recorded for this clonotype. The chain recombines TRBV19 with TRBJ2-1, with 8 bases identical to TRBD2. Germline V lookup: CDR1 LNHDA, CDR2 SQIVND (reference sequence). This CDR3 is 12 amino acids long. V lost 11 bases and J lost 9; bases outside the gene matches: 9. This CDR3 reads CASGLREGEQFF. Here the CDR3 DNA reads TGTGCCTCGGGACTACGGGAGGGTGAGCAGTTCTTC.